This T cell receptor beta chain was sequenced during a study of beta chain features in type 1 diabetes. Overall study: Over all samples combined, over 85 million sorted cells were examined.

Points from the study as a whole: A greater similarity of naive, central memory and Treg TCRB repertoires was seen among patients than among healthy donors. VDJ junctions sequenced from type 1 diabetes patients showed fewer insertions and more deletions. When Type 1 diabetes patients were examined, their TCRB CDR3s proved moderately but significantly shorter in all four CD4+ subsets.

The CDR3 has 14 residues. V shed 2 bases and J shed 3 bases, with 11 bases lying between them. CDR1 and CDR2 (germline): SGHTA, FQGNSA. Sorting with CD45RO/CCR7/CD25/CD127/CD95/CD27 yielded naive, central memory, regulatory and stem-like memory CD4+ cells. This clone was seen more than once but under ten times. Its antigen is currently unknown. Reverse transcription of all isolated RNA meant that expressed TCRB transcripts were sequenced. Assay: immunoSEQ multiplex PCR; the TCRdb copy retains only in-frame clones and omits some. Here the sample spans approximately 57,000 clones, 50% to 55% being singletons.

The clonotype originates from a woman aged 40 to 50 with type 1 diabetes. Sample: Tregs from blood. The rearrangement links TRBV7-2 to TRBJ2-7; D is perhaps TRBD1 (6 bases). CDR3 protein: CASSLQGHDYEQYF. CDR3 nucleotides: TGTGCCAGCAGCTTACAGGGGCACGACTACGAGCAGTACTTC.